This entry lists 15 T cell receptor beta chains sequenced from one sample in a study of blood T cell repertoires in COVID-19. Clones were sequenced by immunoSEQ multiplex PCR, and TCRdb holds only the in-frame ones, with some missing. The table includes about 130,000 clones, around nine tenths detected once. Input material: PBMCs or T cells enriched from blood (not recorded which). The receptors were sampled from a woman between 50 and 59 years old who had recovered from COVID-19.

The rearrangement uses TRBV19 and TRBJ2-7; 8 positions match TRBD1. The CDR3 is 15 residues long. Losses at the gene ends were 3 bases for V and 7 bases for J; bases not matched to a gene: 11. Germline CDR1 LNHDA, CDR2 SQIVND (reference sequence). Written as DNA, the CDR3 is TGTGCCAGTAGTATTTACCCAGGGGGCGCGTCTGAGCAGTACTTC. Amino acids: CASSIYPGGASEQYF.

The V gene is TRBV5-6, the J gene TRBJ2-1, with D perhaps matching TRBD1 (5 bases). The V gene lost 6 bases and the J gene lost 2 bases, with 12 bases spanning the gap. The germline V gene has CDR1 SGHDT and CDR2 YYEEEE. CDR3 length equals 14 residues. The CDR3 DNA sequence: TGTGCCAGCAACAAACTACAGGCCTACAATGAGCAGTTCTTC. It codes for CASNKLQAYNEQFF.

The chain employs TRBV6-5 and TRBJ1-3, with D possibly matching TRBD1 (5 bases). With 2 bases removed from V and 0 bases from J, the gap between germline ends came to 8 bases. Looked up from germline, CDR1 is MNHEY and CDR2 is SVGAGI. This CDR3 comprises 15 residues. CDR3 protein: CASSYGATSGNTIYF. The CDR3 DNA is TGTGCCAGCAGTTACGGGGCCACCTCTGGAAACACCATATATTTT.

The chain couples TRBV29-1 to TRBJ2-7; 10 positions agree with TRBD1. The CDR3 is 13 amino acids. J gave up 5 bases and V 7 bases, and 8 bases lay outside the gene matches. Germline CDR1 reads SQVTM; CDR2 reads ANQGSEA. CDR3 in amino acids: CSASWDRGNEQYF. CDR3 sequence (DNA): TGCAGCGCCTCATGGGACAGGGGCAACGAGCAGTACTTC.

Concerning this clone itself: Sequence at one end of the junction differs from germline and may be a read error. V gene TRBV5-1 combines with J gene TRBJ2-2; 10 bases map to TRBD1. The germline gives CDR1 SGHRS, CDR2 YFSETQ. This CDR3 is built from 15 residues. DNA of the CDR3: TGCGCCAGCAGATTGGACAGGGGGGGAACCGGGGAGCTGTTTTTT. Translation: CASRLDRGGTGELFF.

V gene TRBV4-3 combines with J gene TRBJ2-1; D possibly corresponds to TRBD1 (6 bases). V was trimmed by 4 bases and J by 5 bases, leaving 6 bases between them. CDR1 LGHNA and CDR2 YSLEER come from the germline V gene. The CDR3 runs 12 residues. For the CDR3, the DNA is TGCGCCAGCAGCCCAGGGGACAATGAGCAGTTCTTC. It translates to CASSPGDNEQFF.

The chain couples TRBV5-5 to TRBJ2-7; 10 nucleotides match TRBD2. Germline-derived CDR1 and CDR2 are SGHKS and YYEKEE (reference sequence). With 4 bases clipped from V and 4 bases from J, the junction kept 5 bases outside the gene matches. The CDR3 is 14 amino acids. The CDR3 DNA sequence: TGTGCCAGCAGCCCCGGGACTAGCGCGTACGAGCAGTACTTC. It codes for CASSPGTSAYEQYF.

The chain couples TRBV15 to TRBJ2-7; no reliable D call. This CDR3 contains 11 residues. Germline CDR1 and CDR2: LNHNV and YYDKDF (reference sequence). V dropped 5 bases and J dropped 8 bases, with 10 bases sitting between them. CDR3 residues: CATSGGPKQYF. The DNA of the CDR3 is TGTGCCACCAGCGGCGGCCCAAAGCAGTACTTC.

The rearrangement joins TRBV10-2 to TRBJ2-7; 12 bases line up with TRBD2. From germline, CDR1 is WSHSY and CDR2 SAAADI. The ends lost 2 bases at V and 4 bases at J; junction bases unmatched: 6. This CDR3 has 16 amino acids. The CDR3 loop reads CASSERTGLAGYEQYF. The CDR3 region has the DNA TGCGCCAGCAGTGAGAGGACAGGACTAGCGGGATACGAGCAGTACTTC.

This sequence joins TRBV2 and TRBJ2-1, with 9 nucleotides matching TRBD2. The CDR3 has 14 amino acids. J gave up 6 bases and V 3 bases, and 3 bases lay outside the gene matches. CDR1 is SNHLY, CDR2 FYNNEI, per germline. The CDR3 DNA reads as TGTGCCAGCAGTGAGGGACTAGCCCCCAATGAGCAGTTCTTC. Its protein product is CASSEGLAPNEQFF.

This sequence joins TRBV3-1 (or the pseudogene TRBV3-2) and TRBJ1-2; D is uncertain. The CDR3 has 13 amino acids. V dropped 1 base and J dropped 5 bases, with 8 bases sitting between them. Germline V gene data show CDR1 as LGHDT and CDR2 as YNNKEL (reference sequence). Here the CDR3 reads CASSQAVWYGYTF. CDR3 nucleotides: TGTGCCAGCAGCCAAGCGGTCTGGTATGGCTACACCTTC.

The CDR3 reads CASSQDHLIRPRGTGELFF. CDR3 in DNA: TGTGCCAGCAGCCAAGATCACCTTATTAGACCTCGGGGCACCGGGGAGCTGTTTTTT. The J gene is TRBJ2-2, the V gene TRBV14, with a tentative D call TRBD2 (5 bases). CDR1 and CDR2 from the germline V gene are SGHDN and FVKESK. Between the trimmed V and J ends, which lost 0 bases and 4 bases, there was a span of 21 bases. The CDR3 has 19 amino acids.

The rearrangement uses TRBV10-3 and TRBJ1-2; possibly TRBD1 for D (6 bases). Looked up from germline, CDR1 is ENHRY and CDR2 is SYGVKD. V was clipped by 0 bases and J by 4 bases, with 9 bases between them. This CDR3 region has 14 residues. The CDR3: CAISESMDSYGYTF. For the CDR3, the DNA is TGTGCCATCAGTGAGTCGATGGACAGCTATGGCTACACCTTC.

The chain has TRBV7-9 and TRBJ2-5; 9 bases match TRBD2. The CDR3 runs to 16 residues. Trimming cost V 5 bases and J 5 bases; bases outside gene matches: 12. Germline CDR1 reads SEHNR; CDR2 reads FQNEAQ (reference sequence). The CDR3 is CASSLRASGARETQYF. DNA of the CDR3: TGTGCCAGCAGCCTCCGGGCTAGCGGGGCACGGGAGACCCAGTACTTC.

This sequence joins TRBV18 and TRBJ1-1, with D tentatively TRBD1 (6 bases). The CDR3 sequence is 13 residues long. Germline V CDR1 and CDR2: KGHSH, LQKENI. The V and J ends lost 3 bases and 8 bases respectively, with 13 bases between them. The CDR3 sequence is CASSPAEDREAFF. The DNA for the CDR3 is TGTGCCAGCTCACCCGCCGAGGACAGAGAAGCTTTCTTT.